A selection of T cell receptor beta chains follows, all from one sample in a study of early T cells in non-severe SARS-CoV-2 infection. One entry per CDR3 protein results from TCRdb running MiXCR on the 5' RACE reads. The sample holds 75,000 to 90,000 distinct CDR3 sequences; roughly 6% are singletons and the top ten take roughly 8.4%. Sequencing input: whole blood. Receptors were obtained from an adult who was a healthcare worker with PCR-confirmed SARS-CoV-2 infection or an uninfected control (not recorded which). Both conserved end residues are part of each CDR3. D genes are given only for firm matches. Clone size is shown for a subset of rows, as once, few, many or a class of expanded clone.

size	J	length	V	D	DNA	CDR3
many	TRBJ2-6	15	TRBV6-1	-	TGTGCCAGCAGTGCGGGTAGCTCTGGGGCCAACGTCCTGACTTTC	CASSAGSSGANVLTF
many	TRBJ1-5	14	TRBV6-2/TRBV6-3	-	TGTGCCAGCAGTTACGGGGGGAGCAATCAGCCCCAGCATTTT	CASSYGGSNQPQHF
many	TRBJ2-7	15	TRBV7-2	-	TGTGCCAGCAGCTTCTACAGTAAACCATCCTACGAGCAGTACTTC	CASSFYSKPSYEQYF
few	TRBJ2-7	15	TRBV21-1	-	TGTGCCAGCAGCAAAGGAAGGTCAGCTTCCTACGAGCAGTACTTC	CASSKGRSASYEQYF
many	TRBJ2-3	13	TRBV20-1	-	TGCAGTGTGTGGGGGGCGGAGCCAGATACGCAGTATTTT	CSVWGAEPDTQYF
many	TRBJ1-1	12	TRBV20-1	-	TGCAGTGCTAGGGTTGGGGAAACTGAAGCTTTCTTT	CSARVGETEAFF
few	TRBJ2-7	11	TRBV2	-	TGTGCCAGCAGTGAATGGGAAAGTCTCTACTTC	CASSEWESLYF
few	TRBJ2-7	15	TRBV28	TRBD2	TGTGCCAGCAGATCGACTAGCGGGAGAGGTTACGAGCAGTACTTC	CASRSTSGRGYEQYF
-	TRBJ2-7	15	TRBV28	TRBD1	TGTGCCAGCAGTTTTGATTCTGGACAGGTAGACGAGCAGTACTTC	CASSFDSGQVDEQYF
-	TRBJ2-5	15	TRBV18	-	TGTGCCAGCTCACCAGCCAGGGGACCCCAAGAGACCCAGTACTTC	CASSPARGPQETQYF
many	TRBJ2-5	16	TRBV5-1	-	TGCGCCAGCAGCTTGGCCTTTCAGGCGACGGGGGAGACCCAGTACTTC	CASSLAFQATGETQYF
-	TRBJ2-3	16	TRBV7-2	TRBD2	TGTGCCAGCAGCTTAGTAGCGGGGGGCGGGGCAGATACGCAGTATTTT	CASSLVAGGGADTQYF
-	TRBJ1-6	17	TRBV6-5	-	TGTGCCAGCAGTTACTCGTCGGGAAGCTCCTATAATTCACCCCTCCACTTT	CASSYSSGSSYNSPLHF
-	TRBJ1-1	12	TRBV6-5	TRBD1	TGTGCCAGCAGTACAGGGGAAGCTGAAGCTTTCTTT	CASSTGEAEAFF
-	TRBJ2-1	14	TRBV29-1	TRBD2	TGCAGCGAGGGAGTCGGGGGGACTCACAATGAGCAGTTCTTC	CSEGVGGTHNEQFF
few	TRBJ1-1	16	TRBV9	TRBD1	TGTGCCAGCAGCGAGAGGACAGGGGCATCCGACACTGAAGCTTTCTTT	CASSERTGASDTEAFF
-	TRBJ2-7	14	TRBV27	TRBD1	TGTGCCAGCAGGCGACAGGGAAGGGCCTACGAGCAGTACTTC	CASRRQGRAYEQYF
many	TRBJ2-7	14	TRBV28	-	TGTGCCAGCAGTTTTTCGCCAGCCCCTTGGGAGCAGTACTTC	CASSFSPAPWEQYF
many	TRBJ2-6	16	TRBV6-5	TRBD1	TGTGCCAGCAGTTCGACAGGGGGCGCTGGGGCCAACGTCCTGACTTTC	CASSSTGGAGANVLTF
few	TRBJ1-2	11	TRBV29-1	-	TGCAGCGTTGCTAAAGGGGATGGCTACACCTTC	CSVAKGDGYTF
few	TRBJ1-1	16	TRBV29-1	-	TGCAGCGTTCCGAGCCGACACCCGAAACCAAACACTGAAGCTTTCTTT	CSVPSRHPKPNTEAFF
few	TRBJ2-7	13	TRBV19	-	TGTGCCAGTAGTAAGGACAATACCTACGAGCAGTACTTC	CASSKDNTYEQYF
few	TRBJ2-1	13	TRBV12-3/TRBV12-4	-	TGTGCCAGCAGTGGGTATCTAGAGCATGAGCAGTTCTTC	CASSGYLEHEQFF
many	TRBJ2-5	15	TRBV5-4	-	TGTGCCAGCAGTCAGGGACCTTTACTACAAGAGACCCAGTACTTC	CASSQGPLLQETQYF
-	TRBJ1-6	16	TRBV10-3	-	TGTGCCATCAGTGATTCCCGAGCAGGGTATAATTCACCCCTCCACTTT	CAISDSRAGYNSPLHF
few	TRBJ2-1	13	TRBV29-1	-	TGCAGCGGATCTTGGGGGACTCAAGATGAGCAGTTCTTC	CSGSWGTQDEQFF
few	TRBJ2-5	13	TRBV29-1	-	TGCAGCGTTCAGGGGGGATACCAAGAGACCCAGTACTTC	CSVQGGYQETQYF
many	TRBJ2-7	15	TRBV6-1	-	TGTGCCAGCAGTGAAGGGCTGGCCCTCTCCTACGAGCAGTACTTC	CASSEGLALSYEQYF
many	TRBJ1-1	13	TRBV20-1	-	TGCAGTGCTAGCGATGGAACTAACACTGAAGCTTTCTTT	CSASDGTNTEAFF
many	TRBJ2-5	17	TRBV7-6	TRBD1	TGTGCCAGCAGCTTAGCCGGGACAGGGGCCTTCCAAGAGACCCAGTACTTC	CASSLAGTGAFQETQYF
many	TRBJ1-4	15	TRBV11-2	-	TGTGCCAGCAGCCTCCGGGACCGAAGTAATGAAAAACTGTTTTTT	CASSLRDRSNEKLFF
few	TRBJ2-7	18	TRBV12-3/TRBV12-4	TRBD2	TGTGCCAGCAGTTTAGAAGGCACGGAACTAGCGGCCTCCTACGAGCAGTACTTC	CASSLEGTELAASYEQYF
few	TRBJ2-5	12	TRBV18	-	TGTGCCAGCCGGTCAGAACAAGAGACCCAGTACTTC	CASRSEQETQYF
-	TRBJ2-4	15	TRBV2	-	TGTGCCAGCAGTGAAATGCAGGGGGCCAAAAACATTCAGTACTTC	CASSEMQGAKNIQYF
few	TRBJ1-1	14	TRBV18	-	TGTGCCAGCTCAACCCTGGGGCACGACACTGAAGCTTTCTTT	CASSTLGHDTEAFF
-	TRBJ1-1	19	TRBV7-2	-	TGTGCCAGCAGCTTCCCCACCTATGGGGCCGTTCGGATGAACACTGAAGCTTTCTTT	CASSFPTYGAVRMNTEAFF
many	TRBJ2-7	15	TRBV5-1	TRBD1	TGCGCCAGCAGCTTGGGGGACAGTCCAGCCTACGAGCAGTACTTC	CASSLGDSPAYEQYF
many	TRBJ1-2	13	TRBV20-1	-	TGCAGTGCTACCGATGGGGCGGAAGATGGCTACACCTTC	CSATDGAEDGYTF
-	TRBJ2-7	13	TRBV4-2	TRBD1	TGTGCCAGCAGCCGGGACAGGGCGGGGGAGCAGTACTTC	CASSRDRAGEQYF
-	TRBJ2-3	14	TRBV28	-	TGTGCCAGCAGTTTCGGGGAGAAGACAGATACGCAGTATTTT	CASSFGEKTDTQYF
few	TRBJ2-1	8	TRBV19	-	TGTGCCAGTCCCCCTGGGTTCTTC	CASPPGFF
many	TRBJ2-7	14	TRBV6-1	-	TGTGCCAGCACCAATTGGGGGGTACAATACGAGCAGTACTTC	CASTNWGVQYEQYF
few	TRBJ2-1	14	TRBV12-3/TRBV12-4	-	TGTGCCAGCAGCCCAACCATTCATGGGAATGAGCAGTTCTTC	CASSPTIHGNEQFF
few	TRBJ2-7	14	TRBV30	TRBD1	TGTGCCTGGACATTCCGGACAGGGATGACCGAGCAGTACTTC	CAWTFRTGMTEQYF
few	TRBJ1-6	14	TRBV12-3/TRBV12-4	TRBD1	TGTGCCAGCAGTCTTCAGGGGGCGAATTCACCCCTCCACTTT	CASSLQGANSPLHF
-	TRBJ1-4	14	TRBV5-5	TRBD1	TGTGCCAGCAGCTGGCGGGCAGGGGGTGAAAAACTGTTTTTT	CASSWRAGGEKLFF
-	TRBJ1-3	16	TRBV4-2	-	TGTGCCAGCAGCCAAACAGAGGGGAGCTCTGGAAACACCATATATTTT	CASSQTEGSSGNTIYF
many	TRBJ2-1	14	TRBV7-2	-	TGTGCCAGCAGCTTATCTGACAGCTACAATGAGCAGTTCTTC	CASSLSDSYNEQFF
few	TRBJ2-5	15	TRBV4-1	-	TGCGCCAGCAGCCAAGCACAGGGAAGACGAGAGACCCAGTACTTC	CASSQAQGRRETQYF
many	TRBJ2-7	15	TRBV7-9	-	TGTGCCAGCAGCCACCCTGCCTTGAGGTCCTACGAGCAGTACTTC	CASSHPALRSYEQYF